The 15 T cell receptor beta chains listed next were all sequenced from one sample in a study of blood T cell repertoires in COVID-19 (dated by TCRdb to the early 2020s). Receptor amplification or capture employed the immunoSEQ multiplex PCR assay. The source is immuneACCESS, and TCRdb retained only in-frame sequences with V and J called. Part of the clones is not carried over; for the studies checked, unresolved V genes explain less than half of this, and the remainder is unexplained. In this sample the table shows hundreds of thousands of clones, around 82% of which occur a single time. The ten largest account for around 4.6% of the sample. Sequenced sample: PBMCs or T cells enriched from blood (not recorded which). Source of these receptors: a woman in her fifties or sixties who had been exposed to COVID-19.

The chain links TRBV11-2 to TRBJ2-7; TRBD1 agrees at 9 bases. J was trimmed by 4 bases and V by 4 bases; bases with no gene match: 11. Germline V gene sequence: CDR1 SGHAT, CDR2 FQNNGV. This CDR3 is built from 16 residues. CDR3 sequence: CASSSPRDRAGYEQYF. The DNA for the CDR3 is TGTGCCAGCAGCTCACCGCGGGACAGGGCAGGATACGAGCAGTACTTC.

This chain joins TRBV5-6 and TRBJ2-3; perhaps TRBD1 as D (5 bases). V lost 1 base and J 0 bases, leaving 12 bases between the germline ends. The CDR3 has 16 residues. Germline values: CDR1 SGHDT, CDR2 YYEEEE. DNA of the CDR3: TGTGCCAGCAGCTTGACAGGAGTAATAAGCACAGATACGCAGTATTTT. This codes for CASSLTGVISTDTQYF.

This rearrangement joins TRBV6-5 to TRBJ2-7; a weak D match, TRBD1 (5 bases). With 4 bases removed from V and 3 bases from J, the gap between germline ends came to 10 bases. The germline V gene encodes CDR1 MNHEY and CDR2 SVGAGI. The CDR3 is 13 amino acids. The CDR3 region has the DNA TGTGCCAGCAGTTCGACAGTTTACTACGAGCAGTACTTC. As protein: CASSSTVYYEQYF.

The chain links TRBV4-1 to TRBJ2-2; 14 nucleotides match TRBD2. The CDR3 consists of 17 residues. Unmatched junction bases numbered 4, after V lost 0 bases and J lost 7 bases. From germline, CDR1 is MGHRA and CDR2 YSYEKL. CDR3 coding DNA: TGCGCCAGCAGCCAAGAACCGGGACTAGCGGGGGACGGGGAGCTGTTTTTT. It yields the protein CASSQEPGLAGDGELFF.

This sequence joins TRBV7-2 and TRBJ1-2; D perhaps matches TRBD1 (6 bases). Germline lookup yields CDR1 SGHTA and CDR2 FQGNSA. This CDR3 has 15 amino acids. With 0 bases removed from V and 8 bases from J, the gap between germline ends came to 16 bases. The CDR3, as DNA: TGTGCCAGCAGCTTAGCACAGGGAACGTCGGGAGGCTACACCTTC. This codes for CASSLAQGTSGGYTF. Complete variable domain (other parts from reference TRBV7-2 and TRBJ1-2): GAGVSQSPSNKVTEKGKDVELRCDPISGHTALYWYRQSLGQGLEFLIYFQGNSAPDKSGLPSDRFSAERTGGSVSTLTIQRTQQEDSAVYLCASSLAQGTSGGYTFGSGTRLTVV.

V is TRBV7-3 and J is TRBJ1-2, with 7 bases fitting TRBD1. CDR1 is SGHTA, CDR2 FQGTGA, per germline. J was trimmed by 6 bases and V by 5 bases; bases with no gene match: 12. CDR3 length: 15 residues. CDR3 nucleotides: TGTGCCAGCAGCCCTGGAGGGGGACAGAAAGATGGCTACACCTTC. This codes for CASSPGGGQKDGYTF.

The V and J genes are TRBV7-3 and TRBJ2-1; tentative D call: TRBD1 (5 bases). The germline CDR1 and CDR2 sequences are SGHTA and FQGTGA. The CDR3 covers 13 residues. Trimming shortened V by 5 bases and J by 4 bases, and 9 bases separated the two germline ends. This CDR3 reads CASSVDSYNEQFF. The CDR3, as DNA: TGTGCCAGCAGCGTAGACAGTTACAATGAGCAGTTCTTC.

The chain employs TRBV19 and TRBJ1-1; 8 nucleotides line up with TRBD1. In germline, CDR1 is LNHDA, CDR2 SQIVND (reference sequence). Unmatched junction bases numbered 8, after V lost 3 bases and J lost 8 bases. The CDR3 runs to 14 residues. This chain's CDR3 is CASSMTGAYREAFF. The CDR3 coding sequence is TGTGCCAGTAGTATGACAGGGGCTTACCGGGAAGCTTTCTTT.

This clone came up a few times. For the CDR3, the DNA is TGTGCCAGCAGTTTGACTAGCGGGGTACACGAGCAGTACTTC. Translating it yields CASSLTSGVHEQYF. The chain is built from TRBV28 and TRBJ2-7; 11 bases are a match to TRBD2. The CDR3 runs to 14 residues. V lost 3 bases and J lost 5; bases outside the gene matches: 3. Germline loops: CDR1 MDHEN, CDR2 SYDVKM.

The chain uses TRBV7-2 and TRBJ2-1; possible D gene TRBD1, 5 bases. CDR1 is SGHTA, CDR2 FQGNSA, per germline. This CDR3 comprises 17 residues. V lost 5 bases, J lost 0 bases, and 17 bases lay in between. The CDR3 DNA reads as TGTGCCAGCAGCCTCGGACACATGCCTAGCTCCTACAATGAGCAGTTCTTC. Its protein is CASSLGHMPSSYNEQFF.

The genes are TRBV3-1 (or the pseudogene TRBV3-2) and TRBJ2-3; 8 bases fit TRBD1. This CDR3 is 17 amino acids long. V gave up 3 bases and J gave up 4 bases; unmatched junction bases: 12. In germline, CDR1 is LGHDT, CDR2 YNNKEL (reference sequence). DNA of the CDR3: TGTGCCAGCAGCCAGCCAGAGCCAGGACAGGGCCCAGATACGCAGTATTTT. This gives the protein CASSQPEPGQGPDTQYF.

This sequence joins TRBV6-1 and TRBJ2-1; a possible D gene is TRBD2 (7 bases). Germline lookup yields CDR1 MNHNS and CDR2 SASEGT. Trimming left V 3 bases short and J 2 bases short, with 14 bases between. The CDR3 runs to 16 residues. The CDR3 region is CASSEGASGTYNEQFF. CDR3 nucleotide sequence: TGTGCCAGCAGTGAGGGGGCTAGCGGCACCTACAATGAGCAGTTCTTC.

The V and J genes are TRBV6-5 and TRBJ1-6, with 8 positions matching TRBD1. The V segment lost 4 bases and the J segment 2 bases; nucleotides outside the gene matches: 4. This CDR3 contains 16 residues. Germline V gene lookup returns CDR1 MNHEY and CDR2 SVGAGI. The chain's CDR3 is CASSFTGGPYNSPLHF. In DNA form, the CDR3 reads TGTGCCAGCAGTTTTACAGGGGGGCCCTATAATTCACCCCTCCACTTT.

The V and J genes are TRBV6-5 and TRBJ1-4; D unresolved. The CDR3 covers 14 residues. V gave up 7 bases and J gave up 4 bases, with 13 bases separating them. Germline loops: CDR1 MNHEY, CDR2 SVGAGI. CDR3 amino acids: CASKNSLFNEKLFF. In DNA form, the CDR3 reads TGTGCCAGCAAGAACAGCCTCTTTAATGAAAAACTGTTTTTT.

V usage is TRBV12-5 and J usage is TRBJ1-1; 9 bases match TRBD1. The CDR3 runs 13 residues. The ends lost 7 bases at V and 7 bases at J; junction bases unmatched: 7. CDR1 LGHNT and CDR2 FRNRAP come from the germline V gene. CDR3 in DNA: TGTGCTAGTGCCACCCAGGGACAGGGTGAAGCTTTCTTT. This gives the protein CASATQGQGEAFF.